This T cell receptor (beta chain) was identified during a study of shared clonotypes between healthy human individuals. Study-wide findings and caveats: In this cohort, only blood was sampled, and tissue repertoires likely differ. Few donors limited the genetic and exposure-history diversity represented.

Under the authors' procedure: As immunoSEQ supplied junction-only sequences (without quality scores), filtering differed. Clones were sequenced by immunoSEQ multiplex PCR, and TCRdb holds only the in-frame ones, with some missing. From that table come the V and J calls and clone size; the DNA was used to work out D and trimming. The sample contains roughly 2.2 million clones, approximately 93% of which appear only once. This CDR3 has 13 amino acids. Germline V gene data show CDR1 as SEHNR and CDR2 as FQNEAQ (reference sequence). V was shortened by 1 base and J by 6 bases, with 9 bases between the two germline ends. This clone has only one observation. The antigen is undetermined. CD45RA-negative memory and CD45RA+ naive subsets were split from the CD4+ cells.

The sequence derives from a man younger than 35 in good health. Some clones in this sample may be carry-over from other donors' samples. The sample consisted of naive CD4+ T cells from PBMCs. As to subset: CD45RA+ positively selected. The rearrangement uses TRBV7-9 and TRBJ1-2; no firm D call. DNA for the CDR3: TGTGCCAGCAGCTTAGGTCAGGTAGATGGCTACACCTTC. Its translation is CASSLGQVDGYTF.